This entry is about one T cell receptor (beta chain). The target antigen is unknown. The V and J ends lost 1 base and 0 bases respectively, with 16 bases between them. This CDR3 contains 17 residues. Germline CDR1 is DFQATT and CDR2 is SNEGSKA (reference sequence). This sample was included in a study of blood T cells in healthy people across ages. Study conclusions and caveats: In these data, TCR beta diversity tracked strongly with naive T cell percentage.

Using a J-beta primer mix together with a sample-barcoded 5' primer, a second PCR was run for 7 to 11 cycles. No fewer than 2.5 million CDR3-containing paired-end reads came from each sample. Each CDR3 protein gets one entry after TCRdb re-called the 5' RACE reads with MiXCR. The repertoire consists of roughly 550,000 distinct CDR3 sequences, with more than 20% occurring once and the leading ten covering roughly 10%. These sequences were also reported in another study, on T cells of mothers and their children. As that report states: Three healthy Caucasian mothers, along with their six children, served as the donors.

The receptor comes from a boy aged 5-17 years in good health. The material sequenced was blood. The chain recombines TRBV20-1 with TRBJ1-5; D unresolved. CDR3 nucleotides: TGCAGTGCTAGAGCTCCTCGGGCAAGGGATAGCAATCAGCCCCAGCATTTT. Translation gives CSARAPRARDSNQPQHF.